The clone carrying this T cell receptor (beta chain) was recorded a few times. What it binds is not known. This sample was included in a study of T-cell memory formation after mild COVID-19. Study results and limitations: Pre-infection memory already had some responding clones, implying cross-reactive memory joined. Mostly located in CM and EM were contracting CD4+ clones, with contracting CD8+ clones located in EMRA.

The CDR3 loop spans 17 amino acids. V trimming: 4 bases; J trimming: 3 bases; junction bases outside the gene matches: 9. Germline values: CDR1 SGHAT, CDR2 FQNNGV. TCRdb itself ran the 5' RACE reads through MiXCR, one entry per CDR3 protein. The sample contains 85,000 to 130,000 distinct CDR3 sequences, roughly 12% of which appear only once. This receptor was taken from an adult woman who had mild COVID-19 (a few samples of this study predate the infection). Cell type and time point are not known. The sample was PBMCs or a T cell subset sorted from them (not recorded which). This chain connects TRBV11-2 to TRBJ1-3, with 10 bases identical to TRBD1. The CDR3 region has the DNA TGTGCCAGCAGCTCTCCCGGGACAGGGGCGTTTGGAAACACCATATATTTT. Translated: CASSSPGTGAFGNTIYF.